The next 26 T cell receptor beta chains were all read from a single sample in a study of T cells after posttransplantation cyclophosphamide. TCRdb's copy holds only in-frame clones and misses some; the assay was immunoSEQ multiplex PCR. This sample yields tens of thousands of clones, of which 95% to 98% are seen a single time; around 0.17% belongs to the top ten. The naive gate required viable CD3+CD4+ or CD3+CD8+ cells with CCR7+CD45RA+CD45RO-CD95-CD27+CD28+ phenotype. The sequenced sample was naive CD4+ T cells sorted from PBMCs. The source of these receptors is a man aged 35 to 55 in good health, CMV-negative, and a related stem cell transplant donor.

The V gene is TRBV9, the J gene TRBJ2-2; 7 bases align to TRBD2. CDR3 length: 13 residues. Per the germline V gene, CDR1 is SGDLS and CDR2 is YYNGEE. V was pared by 4 bases and J by 7 bases, with 4 bases of the junction left unmatched. CDR3 sequence: CASSTGDYGELFF. In DNA form, the CDR3 reads TGTGCCAGCAGCACCGGGGACTACGGGGAGCTGTTTTTT.

This clone is a singleton in its sample. The chain recombines TRBV6-6 with TRBJ2-7; 11 bases line up with TRBD2. V was pared by 3 bases and J by 4 bases, with 5 bases of the junction left unmatched. This CDR3 is 15 amino acids long. From germline, CDR1 is MNHNY and CDR2 SVGAGI (reference sequence). The CDR3 here is CASSYTSGRPYEQYF. The CDR3 coding sequence is TGTGCCAGCAGTTATACTAGCGGGAGACCATACGAGCAGTACTTC.

The gene calls are TRBV7-9 and TRBJ2-1; 7 bases are a match to TRBD2. V shed 2 bases and J 10 bases; nucleotides not matched to a gene: 11. The CDR3 contains 15 residues. Germline-derived CDR1 and CDR2 are SEHNR and FQNEAQ (reference sequence). CDR3 DNA sequence: TGTGCCAGCAGCTTACGCCCTAGCGGAGTAGAGGAGCAGTTCTTC. Its translation is CASSLRPSGVEEQFF.

The chain is built from TRBV5-4 and TRBJ2-3; D perhaps matches TRBD2 (5 bases). The CDR3 contains 14 residues. Germline V CDR1 and CDR2: SGHNT, YYREEE (reference sequence). Deletions cut 0 bases from V and 7 bases from J, with 12 bases between. CDR3 sequence reads: CASSLDGSRNTQYF. DNA for the CDR3: TGTGCCAGCAGCTTGGATGGGAGTCGGAATACGCAGTATTTT. The variable domain in full, completed from reference TRBV5-4 and TRBJ2-3, reads ETGVTQSPTHLIKTRGQQVTLRCSSQSGHNTVSWYQQALGQGPQFIFQYYREEENGRGNFPPRFSGLQFPNYSSELNVNALELDDSALYLCASSLDGSRNTQYFGPGTRLTVL.

This chain joins TRBV19 and TRBJ1-1; no definite D call. Trimming stripped 1 base from V and 5 bases from J, with 8 bases between. Germline assignment: CDR1 LNHDA and CDR2 SQIVND (reference sequence). CDR3 size: 13 residues. The CDR3 loop is CASSIGRDTEAFF. Here the CDR3 DNA reads TGTGCCAGTAGTATAGGGAGGGATACTGAAGCTTTCTTT.

This clone was found once. The chain has TRBV30 and TRBJ2-1; D perhaps matches TRBD2 (6 bases). Trimming took 3 bases from V and 5 from J, leaving 11 bases between them. The CDR3 totals 13 residues. Germline V gene data show CDR1 as GTSNPN and CDR2 as SVGIG (reference sequence). The CDR3 loop is CAWRGGPDNEQFF. The CDR3 bases are TGTGCCTGGAGGGGGGGACCGGACAATGAGCAGTTCTTC.

The chain combines TRBV9 with TRBJ2-5; 8 nucleotides line up with TRBD2. The CDR3 runs 15 residues. With 4 bases clipped from V and 2 bases from J, the junction kept 7 bases outside the gene matches. The germline gives CDR1 SGDLS, CDR2 YYNGEE. The CDR3 DNA reads as TGTGCCAGCAGCATCGGACTAGCCTTACAAGAGACCCAGTACTTC. Amino acid sequence: CASSIGLALQETQYF.

This chain connects TRBV5-1 to TRBJ2-7; tentative D call: TRBD1 (6 bases). Germline loops: CDR1 SGHRS, CDR2 YFSETQ. V shed 2 bases and J shed 5 bases, with 11 bases lying between them. This CDR3 is built from 13 residues. CDR3 residues: CASSFQGTNEQYF. CDR3 bases: TGCGCCAGCAGCTTTCAGGGGACGAACGAGCAGTACTTC. The complete variable domain, with remaining parts taken from reference TRBV5-1 and TRBJ2-7, reads KAGVTQTPRYLIKTRGQQVTLSCSPISGHRSVSWYQQTPGQGLQFLFEYFSETQRNKGNFPGRFSGRQFSNSRSEMNVSTLELGDSALYLCASSFQGTNEQYFGPGTRLTVT.

J is TRBJ1-5 and V is TRBV6-6; D is ambiguous. CDR1 is MNHNY, CDR2 SVGAGI, per germline (reference sequence). The CDR3 totals 15 residues. Trimming stripped 2 bases from V and 0 bases from J, with 8 bases between. CDR3 sequence reads: CASSYEVGSNQPQHF. The CDR3 DNA reads as TGTGCCAGCAGTTACGAGGTGGGTAGCAATCAGCCCCAGCATTTT.

The chain links TRBV30 to TRBJ2-1; no clear D gene. Trimming pared 1 base from V and 6 bases from J, leaving 13 bases between. The CDR3 is 14 residues long. Germline CDR1 GTSNPN, CDR2 SVGIG (reference sequence). The CDR3 sequence: CAWSDGPRSNEQFF. The CDR3 region has the DNA TGTGCCTGGAGTGACGGCCCCAGGTCCAATGAGCAGTTCTTC.

The J gene is TRBJ2-1, the V gene TRBV11-2, with D possibly matching TRBD2 (5 bases). Germline CDR1 SGHAT, CDR2 FQNNGV. This CDR3 is built from 14 residues. Trimming stripped 2 bases from V and 10 bases from J, with 15 bases between. CDR3 DNA: TGTGCCAGCAGCTTACGTGGGGTCGGCGGGGAGCAGTTCTTC. Residues: CASSLRGVGGEQFF.

The J gene is TRBJ1-5, the V gene TRBV28; D gene ambiguous. The CDR3 runs to 15 residues. The germline V gene has CDR1 MDHEN and CDR2 SYDVKM. Between the trimmed V and J ends, which lost 5 bases and 1 base, there was a span of 12 bases. CDR3 DNA sequence: TGTGCCAGCAGTCCTCCGGCGGGGAGCAATCAGCCCCAGCATTTT. Its protein is CASSPPAGSNQPQHF.

This clone showed up just once. The chain employs TRBV30 and TRBJ2-7; no reliable D call. V lost 4 bases to trimming and J lost 0 bases, with 25 bases between them. CDR3 length equals 18 residues. Germline assignment: CDR1 GTSNPN and CDR2 SVGIG (reference sequence). The CDR3 reads CAWNYLRSTPSISYEQYF. The CDR3 DNA follows: TGTGCCTGGAATTACCTCCGTTCCACTCCTTCAATCTCCTACGAGCAGTACTTC.

The chain carries TRBV7-2 and TRBJ2-7; 10 positions agree with TRBD1. Germline CDR1 is SGHTA and CDR2 is FQGNSA. The CDR3 totals 15 residues. V shed 3 bases, J shed 3 bases, and the junction held 5 bases outside the gene matches. DNA for the CDR3: TGTGCCAGCAGCTTTAAGGGGACAGGGGACTACGAGCAGTACTTC. It is translated as CASSFKGTGDYEQYF.

V is TRBV28 and J is TRBJ2-4; TRBD1 matches 9 bases. The CDR3 has 13 amino acids. V was pared by 7 bases and J by 6 bases, with 4 bases of the junction left unmatched. Per the germline V gene, CDR1 is MDHEN and CDR2 is SYDVKM. CDR3 nucleotide sequence: TGTGCCAGCATTACGGACAGGGGAAACATTCAGTACTTC. Amino acid sequence: CASITDRGNIQYF.

The chain joins TRBV6-1 to TRBJ1-4; D remains ambiguous. V was cut by 4 bases and J by 7 bases, with 13 bases left in between. The CDR3 totals 14 residues. CDR1 and CDR2 from the germline V gene are MNHNS and SASEGT. CDR3 bases: TGTGCCAGCAGTGCCTTAGAGGGTAGTGAAAAACTGTTTTTT. This gives the protein CASSALEGSEKLFF.

The chain uses TRBV7-3 and TRBJ2-5; TRBD2 is a possible D gene (5 bases). The germline V and J ends were trimmed by 2 bases and 7 bases, with 11 bases remaining between them. From germline, CDR1 is SGHTA and CDR2 FQGTGA. This CDR3 region has 13 residues. The CDR3 protein is CASSLDRAGTQYF. In nucleotides, the CDR3 is TGTGCCAGCAGCTTAGACCGCGCGGGGACCCAGTACTTC.

This clone appeared a single time. V is TRBV6-5 and J is TRBJ1-1, with 9 bases aligning to TRBD1. The V segment lost 0 bases and the J segment 11 bases; nucleotides outside the gene matches: 7. The CDR3 runs 14 residues. CDR1 and CDR2 (germline): MNHEY, SVGAGI. The CDR3 sequence is CASSYSGRDRAAFF. The CDR3 DNA reads TGTGCCAGCAGTTACTCGGGTCGGGACAGGGCGGCTTTCTTT.

This clone is a singleton in its sample. The gene calls are TRBV14 and TRBJ2-3, with 7 bases aligning to TRBD2. The CDR3 has 17 residues. Germline lookup yields CDR1 SGHDN and CDR2 FVKESK. V trimming: 0 bases; J trimming: 4 bases; junction bases outside the gene matches: 10. In DNA form, the CDR3 reads TGTGCCAGCAGCCAAGATTGGGGCGGGAGTTGGGCAGATACGCAGTATTTT. As protein: CASSQDWGGSWADTQYF.

The chain uses TRBV29-1 and TRBJ2-7; D gene uncertain. CDR1 SQVTM and CDR2 ANQGSEA come from the germline V gene. This CDR3 has 13 amino acids. Trimming left V 5 bases short and J 2 bases short, with 13 bases between. CDR3 in DNA: TGCAGCGTTCGAACGAGGTTTACCTACGAGCAGTACTTC. This gives the protein CSVRTRFTYEQYF.

The V and J genes are TRBV4-2 and TRBJ1-2; a weak D match, TRBD1 (6 bases). The CDR3 extends over 14 amino acids. Germline V gene data show CDR1 as LGHNA and CDR2 as YNFKEQ. Trimming stripped 6 bases from V and 6 bases from J, with 17 bases between. CDR3 sequence reads: CASRPTGTNNGYTF. As DNA, the CDR3 is TGTGCCAGCAGACCCACCGGGACAAACAATGGCTACACCTTC.

This clone was found once. The chain joins TRBV7-6 to TRBJ2-1, with D possibly being TRBD2 (5 bases). V was clipped by 5 bases and J by 2 bases, with 19 bases between them. The CDR3 loop spans 17 amino acids. CDR1 SGHVS and CDR2 FNYEAQ come from the germline V gene. Here the CDR3 DNA reads TGTGCCAGCAGCGACCTTGAATTAGCGTCAGCCTACAATGAGCAGTTCTTC. Its protein product is CASSDLELASAYNEQFF.

The chain has TRBV10-3 and TRBJ2-3; TRBD2 matches at 7 bases. The V gene's germline CDR1 is ENHRY and CDR2 SYGVKD. V shed 3 bases and J 3 bases; nucleotides not matched to a gene: 0. The CDR3 contains 13 residues. CDR3 DNA sequence: TGTGCCATCAGTGACGGGGGGACAGATACGCAGTATTTT. Its protein is CAISDGGTDTQYF.

This clone was counted a single time. Here the CDR3 DNA reads TGCGCCAGCAGACGGGACAGGCCCTACGAGCAGTACTTC. Protein sequence: CASRRDRPYEQYF. This sequence joins TRBV5-1 and TRBJ2-7; 8 bases are a match to TRBD1. Germline V CDR1 and CDR2: SGHRS, YFSETQ. The CDR3 contains 13 residues. The trim removed 5 bases at V and 2 bases at J, leaving 3 bases unmatched.

The gene calls are TRBV28 and TRBJ1-2; tentative D call: TRBD1 (6 bases). The CDR3 length is 12 residues. V lost 6 bases, J lost 4 bases, and 9 bases lay in between. CDR1 and CDR2 from the germline V gene are MDHEN and SYDVKM. CDR3 bases: TGTGCCAGCAGAGGACAGTCCTATGGCTACACCTTC. Its translation is CASRGQSYGYTF.

V usage is TRBV5-5 and J usage is TRBJ2-5; D is perhaps TRBD2 (6 bases). V gave up 5 bases and J gave up 5 bases, with 10 bases separating them. CDR1 SGHKS and CDR2 YYEKEE come from the germline V gene (reference sequence). This CDR3 comprises 12 residues. The CDR3 loop is CASRPSGETQYF. The CDR3 nucleotides read TGTGCCAGCAGGCCGAGCGGGGAGACCCAGTACTTC.